This T cell receptor beta chain stems from a study of identifying expanded T cells in peripheral blood. Notes on the study in general: Roughly two-week clone count variance significantly increased as total template count grew.

CDR3 length equals 15 residues. Germline lookup yields CDR1 LNHDA and CDR2 SQIVND (reference sequence). The trim removed 5 bases at V and 8 bases at J, leaving 9 bases unmatched. During the collection period, no donor immune events like infections were recorded. Worth noting for this clone: Its specificity is unknown.

The data were produced by immunoSEQ multiplex PCR, yet TCRdb's version contains in-frame clones alone and is incomplete. The data contain around 100,000 clones, 88% of them singletons. The V gene is TRBV19, the J gene TRBJ2-1, with 10 bases lining up with TRBD1. The specimen sequenced was blood. The TCR comes from a person aged 18 to 70 in good health. The DNA of the CDR3 is TGTGCCAGTAGTGCCGGGACAGGGGAAAAGTATGAGCAGTTCTTC. Residues: CASSAGTGEKYEQFF.